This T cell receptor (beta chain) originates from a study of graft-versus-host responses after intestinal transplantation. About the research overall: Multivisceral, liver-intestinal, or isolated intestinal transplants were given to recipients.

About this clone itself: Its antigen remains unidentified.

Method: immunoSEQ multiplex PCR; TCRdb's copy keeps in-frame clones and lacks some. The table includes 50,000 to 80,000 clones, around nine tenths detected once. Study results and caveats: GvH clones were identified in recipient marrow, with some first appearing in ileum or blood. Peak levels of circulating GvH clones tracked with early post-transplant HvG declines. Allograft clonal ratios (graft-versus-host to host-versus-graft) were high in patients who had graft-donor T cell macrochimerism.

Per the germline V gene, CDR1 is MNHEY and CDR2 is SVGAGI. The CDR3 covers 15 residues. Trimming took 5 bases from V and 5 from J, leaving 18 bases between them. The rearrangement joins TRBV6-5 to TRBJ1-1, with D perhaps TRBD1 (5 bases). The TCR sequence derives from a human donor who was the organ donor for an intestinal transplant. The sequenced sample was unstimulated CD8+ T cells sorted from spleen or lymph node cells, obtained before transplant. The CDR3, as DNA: TGTGCCAGCAGTCCCGCCCAGGGTGGAGGGACTGAAGCTTTCTTT. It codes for CASSPAQGGGTEAFF.